Below are 20 T cell receptor beta chains sequenced from a single sample in a study of cytomegalovirus exposure and HLA in healthy donors. Primers included in the PCR were 60 Vbeta and 13 Jbeta primers. Clones were read by immunoSEQ multiplex PCR, and TCRdb kept only the in-frame ones, dropping some. The table includes some 90,000 clones, approximately 68% detected once. Sequencing used PBMCs. These receptors originate from a boy aged 5-17 years in good health and CMV-seropositive.

This clone was detected once. The rearrangement uses TRBV11-2 and TRBJ2-7; perhaps TRBD2 as D (5 bases). The CDR3 runs to 15 residues. V was cut by 5 bases and J by 0 bases, with 14 bases left in between. CDR1 and CDR2 (germline): SGHAT, FQNNGV. CDR3 sequence: CASSRRRENSYEQYF. DNA of the CDR3: TGTGCCAGCAGCCGGAGGCGCGAAAACTCCTACGAGCAGTACTTC.

This chain links TRBV10-2 with TRBJ2-5; 10 positions match TRBD1. The CDR3 totals 16 residues. Per the germline V gene, CDR1 is WSHSY and CDR2 is SAAADI. J was trimmed by 1 base and V by 7 bases; bases with no gene match: 9. CDR3 in amino acids: CASIADRDRGQETQYF. In DNA form, the CDR3 reads TGCGCCAGCATCGCAGACCGGGACAGGGGCCAAGAGACCCAGTACTTC.

This chain uses TRBV7-2 with TRBJ2-3; D uncertain. Per germline, CDR1 SGHTA and CDR2 FQGNSA. Trimming left V 1 base short and J 6 bases short, with 11 bases between. The CDR3 runs 14 residues. CDR3 bases: TGTGCCAGCAGCTTAGGTCAGCGCGTGGATACGCAGTATTTT. This sequence encodes CASSLGQRVDTQYF. The variable domain in full, with the rest retrieved from reference TRBV7-2 and TRBJ2-3, is GAGVSQSPSNKVTEKGKDVELRCDPISGHTALYWYRQSLGQGLEFLIYFQGNSAPDKSGLPSDRFSAERTGGSVSTLTIQRTQQEDSAVYLCASSLGQRVDTQYFGPGTRLTVL.

The chain joins TRBV7-3 to TRBJ2-1; TRBD2 agrees at 13 bases. Unmatched junction bases numbered 8, after V lost 5 bases and J lost 7 bases. Germline V gene sequence: CDR1 SGHTA, CDR2 FQGTGA. The CDR3 sequence is 16 residues long. CDR3 residues: CASSPSLAGGQNEQFF. CDR3 sequence (DNA): TGTGCCAGCAGCCCATCACTAGCGGGAGGGCAAAATGAGCAGTTCTTC.

Comment on this clone: A junction boundary mismatches the germline segment, possibly from a read error. The CDR3 coding sequence is TGTGCCAGCAGGTCTGGGGCAGACGGAGCAACATTC. Translating gives CASRSGADGATF. The V call is TRBV7-2, the J call TRBJ2-7; the D gene is possibly TRBD1 (5 bases). This CDR3 spans 12 amino acids. Germline V CDR1 and CDR2: SGHTA, FQGNSA.

The chain links TRBV2 to TRBJ1-5; D uncertain. Trimming took 1 base from V and 10 from J, leaving 11 bases between them. This CDR3 has 13 residues. Germline V lookup: CDR1 SNHLY, CDR2 FYNNEI. DNA of the CDR3: TGTGCCAGCAGTGAAGGCCCCCAGACTCCCCAGCATTTT. Translation gives CASSEGPQTPQHF.

The V and J genes are TRBV6-5 and TRBJ1-1, with a possible D match to TRBD1 (5 bases). The CDR3 spans 11 residues. Trimming cost V 7 bases and J 3 bases, with 6 bases left between them. CDR1 and CDR2 from the germline V gene are MNHEY and SVGAGI. CDR3 sequence: CASTGDTEAFF. The CDR3 DNA follows: TGTGCCAGCACGGGGGACACTGAAGCTTTCTTT.

This clone was counted a few times. The chain uses TRBV25-1 and TRBJ2-5; 7 positions match TRBD1. The end of the DNA fits TRBJ2-7 better, so the J call may be wrong. The length of the CDR3 is 14 residues. Germline V gene sequence: CDR1 MGHDK, CDR2 SYGVNS. The CDR3 DNA follows: TGTGCCAGCAGTGCCCGACAGGGAACCTACGAGCAGTACTTC. This gives the protein CASSARQGTYEQYF.

The chain has TRBV5-6 and TRBJ2-5; tentative D call: TRBD2 (5 bases). CDR3 length: 13 residues. Germline V gene sequence: CDR1 SGHDT, CDR2 YYEEEE. The V and J ends lost 1 base and 6 bases respectively, with 10 bases between them. The CDR3 DNA reads as TGTGCCAGCAGCTTGCCGGGGTCTAAGACCCAGTACTTC. This translates into CASSLPGSKTQYF.

The chain employs TRBV29-1 and TRBJ1-2; weak D call: TRBD1 (5 bases). Germline CDR1 is SQVTM and CDR2 is ANQGSEA. This CDR3 region has 15 residues. The V and J ends lost 6 bases and 3 bases respectively, with 20 bases between them. The DNA for the CDR3 is TGCAGCGTGGCCCCCTTCCAGGGAGGGGACTATGGCTACACCTTC. Encoded protein: CSVAPFQGGDYGYTF.

This clone was seen a few times. The CDR3 is CASSLSGVDNSPLHF. CDR3 bases: TGTGCCAGCAGCTTGTCGGGGGTGGACAATTCACCCCTCCACTTT. This chain links TRBV5-4 with TRBJ1-6, with D perhaps TRBD1 (5 bases). V gave up 1 base and J gave up 7 bases, with 12 bases separating them. This CDR3 is 15 amino acids long. Germline values: CDR1 SGHNT, CDR2 YYREEE (reference sequence).

The chain is built from TRBV7-2 and TRBJ1-1; D remains ambiguous. Germline V gene sequence: CDR1 SGHTA, CDR2 FQGNSA. The CDR3 is made up of 12 amino acids. V gave up 3 bases and J gave up 1 base, with 3 bases separating them. The CDR3 nucleotides are TGTGCCAGCAGCTTCAGGAACACTGAAGCTTTCTTT. Translating it yields CASSFRNTEAFF. Based on the CDR3 plus reference TRBV7-2 and TRBJ1-1, the full variable domain is GAGVSQSPSNKVTEKGKDVELRCDPISGHTALYWYRQSLGQGLEFLIYFQGNSAPDKSGLPSDRFSAERTGGSVSTLTIQRTQQEDSAVYLCASSFRNTEAFFGQGTRLTVV.

The V gene is TRBV6-5, the J gene TRBJ1-2; TRBD1 might be the D (5 bases). This CDR3 is built from 13 residues. CDR1 is MNHEY and CDR2 is SVGAGI in the germline V gene. V was pared by 8 bases and J by 8 bases, with 18 bases between. This chain's CDR3 is CASWGGGFQGYTF. The CDR3 DNA follows: TGTGCCAGCTGGGGGGGAGGGTTTCAGGGCTACACCTTC.

V and J are TRBV4-1 and TRBJ1-1; 7 positions agree with TRBD1. This CDR3 comprises 15 residues. Per the germline V gene, CDR1 is MGHRA and CDR2 is YSYEKL. V lost 4 bases to trimming and J lost 6 bases; unmatched junction nucleotides: 11. The CDR3 DNA is TGCGCCAGCAGCCCGAATCGACAGGGAAAGCCTGAAGCTTTCTTT. Translation: CASSPNRQGKPEAFF.

V gene TRBV28 combines with J gene TRBJ2-2; a weak D match, TRBD2 (5 bases). Germline V gene lookup returns CDR1 MDHEN and CDR2 SYDVKM. The CDR3 spans 17 residues. Trimming removed 3 bases from V and 0 bases from J, with 14 bases in between. DNA of the CDR3: TGTGCCAGCAGTTTCCGACGGAGGACGGCGAACACCGGGGAGCTGTTTTTT. Its translation is CASSFRRRTANTGELFF.

V gene TRBV13 combines with J gene TRBJ1-2, with a weak D call TRBD1 (6 bases). CDR1 is PRHDT, CDR2 FYEKMQ, per germline (reference sequence). This CDR3 has 15 residues. With 2 bases removed from V and 8 bases from J, the gap between germline ends came to 18 bases. The CDR3 nucleotides are TGTGCCAGCAGCTTAATGGGGGCGGCGTTGCGCGGCTACACCTTC. It yields the protein CASSLMGAALRGYTF.

The V call is TRBV5-1, the J call TRBJ2-7; D perhaps matches TRBD1 (5 bases). Deletions cut 4 bases from V and 5 bases from J, with 16 bases between. Germline V lookup: CDR1 SGHRS, CDR2 YFSETQ. The CDR3 contains 14 residues. CDR3 amino acids: CASSTLTVTNEQYF. The CDR3 bases are TGCGCCAGCAGCACCTTGACAGTCACCAACGAGCAGTACTTC.

As regards this clone: A junction end diverges from the germline sequence, so it may reflect a read error. The chain carries TRBV30 and TRBJ1-2; a weak D match, TRBD1 (6 bases). Germline loops: CDR1 GTSNPN, CDR2 SVGIG (reference sequence). The CDR3 consists of 13 residues. CDR3 DNA sequence: TGTGCCTGGAGTGAACAGGGATGGGATGGCTACCCCTTC. It encodes CAWSEQGWDGYPF.

The chain employs TRBV5-8 and TRBJ1-5; tentative D call: TRBD1 (5 bases). Trimming removed 4 bases at V and 5 bases at J, with 16 bases between. The CDR3 has 15 amino acids. Germline V CDR1 and CDR2: SGHTS, YDEGEE. The chain's CDR3 is CASSQWGRKDQPQHF. For the CDR3, the DNA is TGTGCCAGCAGCCAATGGGGCAGGAAAGATCAGCCCCAGCATTTT.

Here the CDR3 reads CASSQGRTGGYGELFF. Written as DNA, the CDR3 is TGCGCCAGCAGCCAAGGCCGGACAGGGGGGTACGGGGAGCTGTTTTTT. The rearrangement uses TRBV4-3 and TRBJ2-2; 10 nucleotides align to TRBD1. Germline V lookup: CDR1 LGHNA, CDR2 YSLEER. The CDR3 loop spans 16 amino acids. V shed 1 base and J 7 bases; nucleotides not matched to a gene: 6.